This T cell receptor beta chain appears in the sequencing data of a study of CD8+ T cells in alopecia areata. Across the study: Recipient mice, roughly 7-11-week-old female C3H/HeJ animals, received skin from 6-12-month-old C3H/HeJ graft donors with spontaneous alopecia. Overall study results and limits: Especially in alopecia totalis/universalis, lesional scalp showed greater clonality than normal scalp did. TCRs were shared less clearly across patients than in mice, possibly for HLA-related reasons.

J lost 1 base, V lost 6 bases, and 2 bases had no gene match. Germline loops: CDR1 NNHDY, CDR2 SYVADS. The CDR3 length is 15 residues. This clone was recorded many times. Its antigen is undetermined. Here the gene names and germline are mouse. The read comes to an end 4 residues before the CDR3 does, leaving the germline J gene to fill in the end. Time point noted: mouse skin 3 weeks after grafting. The authors took biopsies of recipient mouse skin at grafting and 3 and 6 weeks later. Extracted RNA was reverse transcribed into cDNA, the sequencing template. Repertoires were generated with immunoSEQ multiplex PCR, while TCRdb's copy carries only in-frame clones and drops some. The sample contains some 3,200 clones, none of them singletons.

The receptor's source is a C3H/HeJ mouse with alopecia areata. These mice share the MHC haplotype H2-k. This material consisted of skin, taken at week 3. J is TRBJ2-3 and V is TRBV13-3, with 13 positions matching TRBD2. Here the CDR3 reads CASNGLGGRAETLYF. The CDR3 bases that were read are TGTGCCAGCAATGGACTGGGGGGGCGTGCAGAA.